This passage covers 25 T cell receptor beta chains from one sample sequenced in a study of immune evolution from preneoplasia to lung adenocarcinoma (dated by TCRdb to the early 2020s). Receptor libraries were prepared by the immunoSEQ multiplex PCR assay. TCRdb carries this immuneACCESS record with in-frame sequences only. Its versions omit some clonotypes, under half of them owing to an unresolved V gene in the studies checked, with the rest unexplained. Recorded for this sample are around 11,000 clones; roughly 84% of them occurred a single time. The ten most abundant clones make up around 1.7% of the sample. Sequencing was done on a sample of FFPE minimally invasive lung adenocarcinoma tissue. Reading the label with the study, this specimen's cell subset or site is: micro-invasive lung adenocarcinoma (MIA). These receptors were taken from a person between 65 and 79 years old with lung adenocarcinoma.

The J gene is TRBJ2-1, the V gene TRBV9, with 12 positions matching TRBD2. Looked up from germline, CDR1 is SGDLS and CDR2 is YYNGEE. Trimming at V came to 4 bases and at J to 5 bases, leaving 7 bases not matched to a gene. This CDR3 region has 16 residues. The CDR3 region is CASSTRTSGVHNEQFF. CDR3 bases: TGTGCCAGCAGCACCCGGACTAGCGGGGTTCACAATGAGCAGTTCTTC.

The CDR3 loop is CAWSGVGSGGQDTQYF. In nucleotides, the CDR3 is TGTGCCTGGAGTGGAGTGGGGAGCGGGGGGCAAGATACGCAGTATTTT. The V and J genes are TRBV30 and TRBJ2-3; 9 bases agree with TRBD2. Trimming cost V 1 base and J 5 bases; bases outside gene matches: 10. The CDR3 is made up of 16 amino acids. Germline CDR1 is GTSNPN and CDR2 is SVGIG (reference sequence).

The rearrangement uses TRBV18 and TRBJ2-1; D unresolved. Germline loops: CDR1 KGHSH, CDR2 LQKENI. V was cut by 0 bases and J by 2 bases, with 8 bases left in between. The CDR3 is made up of 15 amino acids. CDR3 region: CASSPPTTAYNEQFF. CDR3 nucleotides: TGTGCCAGCTCACCACCTACCACGGCCTACAATGAGCAGTTCTTC.

This chain links TRBV2 with TRBJ1-6; no firm D call. This CDR3 is 16 amino acids long. The germline gives CDR1 SNHLY, CDR2 FYNNEI. Trimming removed 3 bases at V and 0 bases at J, with 9 bases between. The CDR3 protein is CASSDGLYSYNSPLHF. The CDR3 DNA sequence: TGTGCCAGCAGTGACGGCCTTTACTCCTATAATTCACCCCTCCACTTT.

The J gene is TRBJ1-2, the V gene TRBV27; D is uncertain. Germline-derived CDR1 and CDR2 are MNHEY and SMNVEV (reference sequence). CDR3 length: 12 amino acids. V was pared by 5 bases and J by 4 bases, with 8 bases between. Here the CDR3 DNA reads TGTGCCAGCAGTCGTGGAGGCTATGGCTACACCTTC. Protein: CASSRGGYGYTF.

The chain joins TRBV4-1 to TRBJ2-1; the match to TRBD2 covers 7 bases. Per the germline V gene, CDR1 is MGHRA and CDR2 is YSYEKL. After removal of 4 bases from V and 4 bases from J, the junction contained 7 bases not matched to a gene. The length of the CDR3 is 15 residues. CDR3 protein: CASSRGLVGYNEQFF. The CDR3 DNA reads as TGCGCCAGCAGCCGTGGACTAGTGGGGTACAATGAGCAGTTCTTC.

The rearrangement links TRBV15 to TRBJ1-4; D is undetermined. Germline CDR1 reads LNHNV; CDR2 reads YYDKDF (reference sequence). The CDR3 sequence is 13 residues long. Between the trimmed V and J ends, which lost 6 bases and 7 bases, there was a span of 12 bases. The CDR3 DNA sequence: TGTGCCACCAGTCAGGTCGGCCCTGAAAAACTGTTTTTT. It yields the protein CATSQVGPEKLFF.

As concerns this clone: The junction differs from germline at one of its ends, possibly a read error. V gene TRBV5-1 combines with J gene TRBJ1-2; TRBD1 matches at 8 bases. The length of the CDR3 is 16 residues. CDR1 is SGHRS and CDR2 is YFSETQ in the germline V gene. CDR3 region: CASSLGGTGANYGYTF. CDR3 in DNA: TGCGCTAGCAGCTTGGGGGGGACAGGTGCTAACTATGGCTACACCTTC. The whole variable domain, remainder taken from reference TRBV5-1 and TRBJ1-2, is KAGVTQTPRYLIKTRGQQVTLSCSPISGHRSVSWYQQTPGQGLQFLFEYFSETQRNKGNFPGRFSGRQFSNSRSEMNVSTLELGDSALYLCASSLGGTGANYGYTFGSGTRLTVV.

The gene calls are TRBV21-1 and TRBJ2-5; the table gives TRBD2 as D, unverified against the DNA. TRBV21-1 is reported as a pseudogene. The CDR3 has 16 amino acids. The CDR3 region has the DNA TGTGCCAGCAAAGCATGTTCTAGCGGGAGGCCAGAGACCCAGTACTTC. Translating it yields CASKACSSGRPETQYF.

There are a few counts of this clone. This chain connects TRBV5-1 to TRBJ1-6, with TRBD1 as a possible D gene (5 bases). The CDR3 is 17 residues long. Germline CDR1 SGHRS, CDR2 YFSETQ. The V and J ends lost 4 bases and 3 bases respectively, with 17 bases between them. The CDR3 sequence is CASSPSLFRDYNSPLHF. As DNA, the CDR3 is TGCGCCAGCAGCCCAAGCTTGTTCAGGGACTATAATTCACCCCTCCACTTT.

This rearrangement joins TRBV5-1 to TRBJ1-2; D is undetermined. This CDR3 contains 14 residues. The V end was cut by 1 base, the J end by 2 bases, with 9 bases between. Germline CDR1 and CDR2: SGHRS and YFSETQ. The CDR3 DNA is TGCGCCAGCAGCTTGAACCCGTCGAACTATGGCTACACCTTC. This sequence encodes CASSLNPSNYGYTF. The whole variable domain, remainder taken from reference TRBV5-1 and TRBJ1-2, is KAGVTQTPRYLIKTRGQQVTLSCSPISGHRSVSWYQQTPGQGLQFLFEYFSETQRNKGNFPGRFSGRQFSNSRSEMNVSTLELGDSALYLCASSLNPSNYGYTFGSGTRLTVV.

The rearrangement uses TRBV5-1 and TRBJ2-2, with D unresolved. V lost 3 bases, J lost 3 bases, and 3 bases lay in between. This CDR3 has 12 residues. Germline values: CDR1 SGHRS, CDR2 YFSETQ. In nucleotides, the CDR3 is TGCGCCAGCAGCTCCGACACCGGGGAGCTGTTTTTT. Translating gives CASSSDTGELFF.

This clone occurred once. The chain employs TRBV15 and TRBJ1-3, with D possibly matching TRBD1 (6 bases). The CDR3 extends over 14 amino acids. Trimming pared 11 bases from V and 0 bases from J, leaving 14 bases between. Germline V lookup: CDR1 LNHNV, CDR2 YYDKDF (reference sequence). The CDR3 spells CAAAQGLSGNTIYF. The CDR3 nucleotides are TGTGCCGCCGCACAGGGTCTCTCTGGAAACACCATATATTTT.

V usage is TRBV5-4 and J usage is TRBJ2-1, with 8 positions matching TRBD2. The CDR3 totals 16 residues. V gave up 4 bases and J gave up 0 bases; unmatched junction bases: 6. Germline V gene sequence: CDR1 SGHNT, CDR2 YYREEE (reference sequence). CDR3 residues: CASSARLAFSYNEQFF. The CDR3 bases are TGTGCCAGCAGCGCGAGACTAGCGTTCTCCTACAATGAGCAGTTCTTC.

In its sample, this clone was seen once. The V and J genes are TRBV7-3 and TRBJ2-3; D is ambiguous. The CDR3 totals 14 residues. CDR1 is SGHTA and CDR2 is FQGTGA in the germline V gene. The V gene lost 3 bases and the J gene lost 5 bases, with 12 bases spanning the gap. CDR3 protein: CASSFDASGDTQYF. The CDR3 DNA reads TGTGCCAGCAGCTTCGATGCGTCGGGAGATACGCAGTATTTT.

The chain is built from TRBV25-1 and TRBJ2-5; D gene ambiguous. Trimming removed 7 bases at V and 0 bases at J, with 9 bases between. The CDR3 runs 13 residues. In germline, CDR1 is MGHDK, CDR2 SYGVNS. CDR3 protein: CASKGPYQETQYF. In DNA, the CDR3 is TGTGCCAGCAAGGGCCCGTACCAAGAGACCCAGTACTTC.

This rearrangement joins TRBV29-1 to TRBJ2-7; possible D gene TRBD2, 6 bases. Trimming removed 6 bases at V and 6 bases at J, with 12 bases between. Per germline, CDR1 SQVTM and CDR2 ANQGSEA. This CDR3 has 11 amino acids. The CDR3 region is CSVRDLGEQYF. CDR3 sequence (DNA): TGCAGCGTCCGGGACTTAGGCGAGCAGTACTTC.

The chain carries TRBV6-6 and TRBJ2-7; D is uncertain. The CDR3 has 14 amino acids. V dropped 4 bases and J dropped 3 bases, with 13 bases sitting between them. Germline values: CDR1 MNHNY, CDR2 SVGAGI (reference sequence). The CDR3: CASSSPDRDYEQYF. The CDR3 DNA follows: TGTGCCAGCAGTTCCCCGGACCGAGACTACGAGCAGTACTTC.

V usage is TRBV18 and J usage is TRBJ2-7, with 9 bases lining up with TRBD1. The germline V gene encodes CDR1 KGHSH and CDR2 LQKENI. The CDR3 is 17 residues long. The junction had 8 bases not matched to a gene; V was cut back by 0 bases and J by 2 bases. The CDR3 protein is CASSPPRGTGRAYEQYF. The CDR3 DNA is TGTGCCAGCTCACCACCGAGGGGGACAGGGCGAGCCTACGAGCAGTACTTC.

This clone has a handful of counts. V is TRBV7-3 and J is TRBJ2-6; D uncertain. Trimming took 3 bases from V and 2 from J, leaving 5 bases between them. The CDR3 has 14 amino acids. The germline V gene has CDR1 SGHTA and CDR2 FQGTGA. The CDR3 DNA follows: TGTGCCAGCAGCTTTTCGGCTGGGGCCAACGTCCTGACTTTC. As protein: CASSFSAGANVLTF.

This chain connects TRBV4-1 to TRBJ1-2, with 12 bases matching TRBD1. V was clipped by 5 bases and J by 2 bases; unmatched bases: 18. The CDR3 runs 20 residues. CDR1 is MGHRA, CDR2 YSYEKL, per germline. In DNA form, the CDR3 reads TGCGCCAGCAGCACACCTCCCTCAACACCAGGGACAGGGGGCAACTATGGCTACACCTTC. Amino acids: CASSTPPSTPGTGGNYGYTF.

This clone was seen a few times. The genes are TRBV10-2 and TRBJ1-1, with 7 positions matching TRBD1. The CDR3 sequence is 16 residues long. Losses at the gene ends were 5 bases for V and 4 bases for J; bases not matched to a gene: 13. The germline gives CDR1 WSHSY, CDR2 SAAADI. The CDR3 loop is CASSLSPGGKATEAFF. The DNA of the CDR3 is TGCGCCAGCAGTCTAAGCCCAGGGGGTAAGGCCACTGAAGCTTTCTTT.

This chain connects TRBV27 to TRBJ1-4, with 7 bases aligning to TRBD1. The CDR3 spans 14 residues. J gave up 8 bases and V 5 bases, and 8 bases lay outside the gene matches. Germline V CDR1 and CDR2: MNHEY, SMNVEV (reference sequence). CDR3 sequence (DNA): TGTGCCAGCAGTCGATCGACAGGGTACGAAAAACTGTTTTTT. Encoded protein: CASSRSTGYEKLFF.

This chain joins TRBV29-1 and TRBJ2-3; TRBD1 matches 8 bases. Germline V lookup: CDR1 SQVTM, CDR2 ANQGSEA. The CDR3 is made up of 12 amino acids. V lost 7 bases and J lost 4; bases outside the gene matches: 4. The CDR3 DNA is TGCAGCGGGACAGGGTTCGCAGATACGCAGTATTTT. It is translated as CSGTGFADTQYF.

The chain recombines TRBV9 with TRBJ1-6; a weak D match, TRBD1 (5 bases). Per the germline V gene, CDR1 is SGDLS and CDR2 is YYNGEE. V was pared by 2 bases and J by 14 bases, with 17 bases between. The CDR3 sequence is 14 residues long. The CDR3 protein is CASSVGTASVALHF. The CDR3 DNA reads TGTGCCAGCAGCGTCGGGACGGCGTCGGTCGCCCTCCACTTT.